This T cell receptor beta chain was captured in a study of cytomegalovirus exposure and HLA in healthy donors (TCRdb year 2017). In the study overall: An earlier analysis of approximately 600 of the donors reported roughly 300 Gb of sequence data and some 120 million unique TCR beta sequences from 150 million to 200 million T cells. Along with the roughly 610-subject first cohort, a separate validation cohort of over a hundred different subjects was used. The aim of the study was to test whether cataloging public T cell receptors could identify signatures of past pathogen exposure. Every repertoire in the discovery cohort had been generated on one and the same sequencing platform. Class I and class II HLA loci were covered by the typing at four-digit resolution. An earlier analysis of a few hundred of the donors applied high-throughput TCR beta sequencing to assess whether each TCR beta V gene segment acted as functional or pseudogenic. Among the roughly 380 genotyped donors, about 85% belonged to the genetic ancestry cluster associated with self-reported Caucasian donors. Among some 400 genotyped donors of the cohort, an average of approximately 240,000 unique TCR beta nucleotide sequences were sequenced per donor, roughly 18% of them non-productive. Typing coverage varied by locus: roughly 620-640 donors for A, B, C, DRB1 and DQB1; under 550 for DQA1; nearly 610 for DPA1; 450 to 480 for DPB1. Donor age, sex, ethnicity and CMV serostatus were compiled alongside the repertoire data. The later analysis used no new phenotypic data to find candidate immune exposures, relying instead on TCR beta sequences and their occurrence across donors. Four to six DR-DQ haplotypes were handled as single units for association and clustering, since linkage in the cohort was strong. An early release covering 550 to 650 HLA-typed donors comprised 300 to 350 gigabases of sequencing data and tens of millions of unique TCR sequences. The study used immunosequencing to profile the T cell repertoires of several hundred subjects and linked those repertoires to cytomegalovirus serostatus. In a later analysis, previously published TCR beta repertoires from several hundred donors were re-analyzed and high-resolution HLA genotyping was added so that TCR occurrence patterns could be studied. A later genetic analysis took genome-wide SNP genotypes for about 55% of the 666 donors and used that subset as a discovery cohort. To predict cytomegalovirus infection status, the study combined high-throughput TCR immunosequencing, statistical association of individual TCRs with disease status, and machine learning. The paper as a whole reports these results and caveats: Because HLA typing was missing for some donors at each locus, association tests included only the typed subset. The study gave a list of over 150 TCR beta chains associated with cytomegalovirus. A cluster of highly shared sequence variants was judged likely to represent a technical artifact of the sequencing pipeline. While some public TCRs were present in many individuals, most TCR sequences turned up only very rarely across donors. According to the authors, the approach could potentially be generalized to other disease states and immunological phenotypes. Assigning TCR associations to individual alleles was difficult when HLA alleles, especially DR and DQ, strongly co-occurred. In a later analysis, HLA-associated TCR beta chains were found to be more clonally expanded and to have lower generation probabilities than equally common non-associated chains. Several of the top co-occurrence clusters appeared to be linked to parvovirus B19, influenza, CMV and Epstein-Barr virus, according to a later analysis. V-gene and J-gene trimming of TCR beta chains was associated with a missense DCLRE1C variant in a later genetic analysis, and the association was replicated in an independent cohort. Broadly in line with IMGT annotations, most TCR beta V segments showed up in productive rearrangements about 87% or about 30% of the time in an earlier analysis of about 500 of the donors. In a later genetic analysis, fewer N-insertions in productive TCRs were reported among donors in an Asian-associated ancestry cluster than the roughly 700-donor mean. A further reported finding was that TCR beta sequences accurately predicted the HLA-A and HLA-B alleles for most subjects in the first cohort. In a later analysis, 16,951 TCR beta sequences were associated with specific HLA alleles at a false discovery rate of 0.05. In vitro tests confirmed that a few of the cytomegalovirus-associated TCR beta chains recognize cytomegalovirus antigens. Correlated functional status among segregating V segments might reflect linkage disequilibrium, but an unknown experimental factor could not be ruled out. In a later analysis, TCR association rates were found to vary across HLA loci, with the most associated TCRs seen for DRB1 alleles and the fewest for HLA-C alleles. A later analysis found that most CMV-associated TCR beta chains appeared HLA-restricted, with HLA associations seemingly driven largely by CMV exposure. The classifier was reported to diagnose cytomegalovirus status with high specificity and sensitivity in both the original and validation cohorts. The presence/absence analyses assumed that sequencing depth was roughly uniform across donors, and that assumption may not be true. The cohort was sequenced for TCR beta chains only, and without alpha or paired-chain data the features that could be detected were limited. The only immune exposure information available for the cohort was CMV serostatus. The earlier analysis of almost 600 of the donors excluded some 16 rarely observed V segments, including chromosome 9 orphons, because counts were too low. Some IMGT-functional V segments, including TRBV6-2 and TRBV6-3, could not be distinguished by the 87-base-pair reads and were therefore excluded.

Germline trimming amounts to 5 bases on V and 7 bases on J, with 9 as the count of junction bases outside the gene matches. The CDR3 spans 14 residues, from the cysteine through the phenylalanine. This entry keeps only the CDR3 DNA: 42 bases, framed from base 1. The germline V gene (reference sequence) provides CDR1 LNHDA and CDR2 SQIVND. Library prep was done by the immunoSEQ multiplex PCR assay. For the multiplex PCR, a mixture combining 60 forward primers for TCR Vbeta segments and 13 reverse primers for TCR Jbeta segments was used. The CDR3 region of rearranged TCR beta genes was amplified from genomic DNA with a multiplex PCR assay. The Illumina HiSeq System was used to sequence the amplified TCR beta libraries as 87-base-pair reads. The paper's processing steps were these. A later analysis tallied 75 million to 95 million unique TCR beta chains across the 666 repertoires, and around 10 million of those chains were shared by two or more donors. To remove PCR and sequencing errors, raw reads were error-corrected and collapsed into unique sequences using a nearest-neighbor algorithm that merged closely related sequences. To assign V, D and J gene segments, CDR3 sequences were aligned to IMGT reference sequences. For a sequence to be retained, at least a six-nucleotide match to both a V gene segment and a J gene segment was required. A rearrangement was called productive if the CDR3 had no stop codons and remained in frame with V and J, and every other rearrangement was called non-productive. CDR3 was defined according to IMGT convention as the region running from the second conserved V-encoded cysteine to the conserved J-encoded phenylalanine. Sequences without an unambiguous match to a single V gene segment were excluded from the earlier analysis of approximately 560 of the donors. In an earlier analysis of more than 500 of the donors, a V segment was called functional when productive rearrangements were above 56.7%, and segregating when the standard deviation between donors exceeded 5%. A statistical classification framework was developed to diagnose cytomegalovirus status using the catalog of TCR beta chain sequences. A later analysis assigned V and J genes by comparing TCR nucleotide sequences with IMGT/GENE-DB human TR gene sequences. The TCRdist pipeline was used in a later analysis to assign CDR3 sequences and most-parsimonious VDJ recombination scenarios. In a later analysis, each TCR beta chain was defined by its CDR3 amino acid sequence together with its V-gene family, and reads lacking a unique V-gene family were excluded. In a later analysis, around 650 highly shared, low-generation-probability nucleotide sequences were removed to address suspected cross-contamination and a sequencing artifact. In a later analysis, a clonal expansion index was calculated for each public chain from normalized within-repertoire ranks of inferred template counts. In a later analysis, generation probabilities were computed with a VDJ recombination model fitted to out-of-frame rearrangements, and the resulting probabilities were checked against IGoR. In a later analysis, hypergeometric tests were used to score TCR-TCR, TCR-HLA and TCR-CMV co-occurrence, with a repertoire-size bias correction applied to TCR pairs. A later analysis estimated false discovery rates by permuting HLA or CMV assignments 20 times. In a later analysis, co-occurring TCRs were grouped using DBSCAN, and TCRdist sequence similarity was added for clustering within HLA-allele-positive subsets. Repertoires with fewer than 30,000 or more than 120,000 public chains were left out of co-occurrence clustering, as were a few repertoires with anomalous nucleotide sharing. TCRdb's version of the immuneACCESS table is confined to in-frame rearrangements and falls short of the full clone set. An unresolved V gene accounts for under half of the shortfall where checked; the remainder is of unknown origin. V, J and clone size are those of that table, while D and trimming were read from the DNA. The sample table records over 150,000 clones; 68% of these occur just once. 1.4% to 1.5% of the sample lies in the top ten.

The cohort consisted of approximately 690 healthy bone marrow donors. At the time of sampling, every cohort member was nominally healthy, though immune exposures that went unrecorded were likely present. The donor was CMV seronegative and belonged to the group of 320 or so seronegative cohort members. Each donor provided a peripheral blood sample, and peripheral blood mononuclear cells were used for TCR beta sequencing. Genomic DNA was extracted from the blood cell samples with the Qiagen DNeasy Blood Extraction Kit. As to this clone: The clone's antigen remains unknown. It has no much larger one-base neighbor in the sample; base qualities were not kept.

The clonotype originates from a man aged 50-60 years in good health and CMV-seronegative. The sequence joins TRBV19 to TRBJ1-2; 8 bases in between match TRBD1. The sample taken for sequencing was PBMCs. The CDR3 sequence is CASSLIGTGSGYTF. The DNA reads TGTGCCAGTAGTTTAATTGGGACAGGAAGTGGCTACACCTTC.